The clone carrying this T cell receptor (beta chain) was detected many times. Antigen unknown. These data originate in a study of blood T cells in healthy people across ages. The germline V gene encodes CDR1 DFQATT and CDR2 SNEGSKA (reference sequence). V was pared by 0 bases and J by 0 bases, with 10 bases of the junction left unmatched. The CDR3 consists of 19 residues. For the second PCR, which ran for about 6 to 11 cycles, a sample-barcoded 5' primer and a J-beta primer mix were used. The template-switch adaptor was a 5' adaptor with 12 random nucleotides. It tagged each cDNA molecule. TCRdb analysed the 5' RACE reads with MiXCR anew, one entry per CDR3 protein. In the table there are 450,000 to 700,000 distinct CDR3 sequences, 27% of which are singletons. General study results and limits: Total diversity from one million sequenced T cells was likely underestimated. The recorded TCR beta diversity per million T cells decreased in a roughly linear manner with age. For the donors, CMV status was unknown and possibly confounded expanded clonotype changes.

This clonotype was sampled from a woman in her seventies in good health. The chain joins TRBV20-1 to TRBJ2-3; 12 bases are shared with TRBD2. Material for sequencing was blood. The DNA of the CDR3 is TGCAGTGCTAGAGATGAAGGCCTAGCGGGGGGGCTGAGCACAGATACGCAGTATTTT. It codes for CSARDEGLAGGLSTDTQYF.